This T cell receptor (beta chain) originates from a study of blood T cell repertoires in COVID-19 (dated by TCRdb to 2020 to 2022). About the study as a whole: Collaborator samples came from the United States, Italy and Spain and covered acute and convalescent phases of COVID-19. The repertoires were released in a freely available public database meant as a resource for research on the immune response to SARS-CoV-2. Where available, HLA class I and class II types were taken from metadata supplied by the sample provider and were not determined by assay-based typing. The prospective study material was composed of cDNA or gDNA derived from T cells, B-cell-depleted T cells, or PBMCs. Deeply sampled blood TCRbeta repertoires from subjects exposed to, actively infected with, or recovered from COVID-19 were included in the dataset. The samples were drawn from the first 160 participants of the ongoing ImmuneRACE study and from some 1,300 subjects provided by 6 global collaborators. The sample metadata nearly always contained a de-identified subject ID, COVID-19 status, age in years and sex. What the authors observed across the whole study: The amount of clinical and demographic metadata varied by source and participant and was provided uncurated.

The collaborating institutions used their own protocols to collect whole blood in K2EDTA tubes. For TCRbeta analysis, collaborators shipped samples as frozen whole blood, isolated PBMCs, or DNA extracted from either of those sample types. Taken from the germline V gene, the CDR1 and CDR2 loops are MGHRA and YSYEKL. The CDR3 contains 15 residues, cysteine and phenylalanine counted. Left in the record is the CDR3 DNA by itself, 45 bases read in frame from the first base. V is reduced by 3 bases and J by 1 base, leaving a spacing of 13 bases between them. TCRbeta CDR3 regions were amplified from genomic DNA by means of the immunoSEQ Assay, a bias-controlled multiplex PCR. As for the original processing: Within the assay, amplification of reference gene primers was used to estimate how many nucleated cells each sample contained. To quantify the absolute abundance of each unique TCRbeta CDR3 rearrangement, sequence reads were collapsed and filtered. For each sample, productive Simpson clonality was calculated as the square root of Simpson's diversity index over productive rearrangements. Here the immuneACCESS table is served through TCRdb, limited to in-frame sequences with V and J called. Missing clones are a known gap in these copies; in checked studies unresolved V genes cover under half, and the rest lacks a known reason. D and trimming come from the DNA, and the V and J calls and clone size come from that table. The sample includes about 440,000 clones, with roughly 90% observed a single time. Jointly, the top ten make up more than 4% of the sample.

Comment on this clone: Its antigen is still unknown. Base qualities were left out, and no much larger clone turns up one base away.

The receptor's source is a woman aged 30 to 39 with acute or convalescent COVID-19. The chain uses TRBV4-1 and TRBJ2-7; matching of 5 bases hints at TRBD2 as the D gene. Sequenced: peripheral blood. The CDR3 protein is CASSQEPDWSYEQYF. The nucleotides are TGCGCCAGCAGCCAGGAGCCGGACTGGTCCTACGAGCAGTACTTC.